The present TCR beta chain was sequenced within a study of T cell responses to AZD1222 COVID-19 vaccine. Produced via immunoSEQ multiplex PCR; TCRdb's table is partial and in-frame only. Of roughly 110,000 clones detected, more than 65% appear once; the ten largest clones hold under 10%. The clonotype comes from an adult in good health. The specimen was peripheral blood, collected on day 0 of AZD1222 vaccination.

In DNA, the CDR3 is TGTGCCAGCAGTTCTCTACCACAGAAAGAGTACTTC. It specifies CASSSLPQKEYF. The V and J genes are TRBV28 and TRBJ2-7; D call uncertain. Germline V gene sequence: CDR1 MDHEN, CDR2 SYDVKM. V was cut by 4 bases and J by 11 bases, with 15 bases left in between. This CDR3 has 12 amino acids.